This paragraph covers one T cell receptor (beta chain) sequence. Its antigen is still unknown. TCR beta VDJ combinations and CDR3 sequences were profiled from genomic DNA. TCRdb reprocessed the reads with MiXCR, giving one entry per CDR3 protein. The sample lists roughly 200,000 distinct CDR3 sequences, less than 65% occurring once. CDR3 length equals 14 residues. CDR1 is ENHRY, CDR2 SYGVKD, per germline. J lost 5 bases, V lost 11 bases, and 10 bases had no gene match. Previously, flow cytometry had revealed CD8+CD57+ cell expansion in the patients chosen for sequencing. Diagnosis of severe acquired aplastic anemia applied to all patients. This entry belongs to a study of CD8+CD57+ T cells in acquired aplastic anemia. Overall study findings and caveats: For CD8+ Simpson's diversity, patients and controls showed no significant difference.

The V call is TRBV10-3, the J call TRBJ2-7, with 12 bases identical to TRBD1. This clonotype originated in a human donor with aplastic anemia. The sequenced sample consisted of sorted CD4+, CD8+, or CD8+CD57+ T cells (not recorded which) from PBMCs. The CDR3 bases are TGTGCCGGCTCCCCTGGGGACAGGGGGCACGAGCAGTACTTC. Translated: CAGSPGDRGHEQYF.